The 17 T cell receptor beta chains below all came from one sample that was sequenced in a study of blood T cells in healthy people across ages (dated by TCRdb to between 2015 and 2017). Preparation of the library involved 5' RACE. For sequencing, an Illumina HiSeq 2500 was employed. A second PCR of roughly 7 to 11 cycles was performed with a sample-barcoded 5' primer and a J-beta primer mix. Using fastp at Q25 and MiXCR, TCRdb reprocessed the public reads and kept productive beta chains. Identical CDR3 protein sequences are pooled into one entry, listed with their most common genes and DNA. The sample profile shows some 1.5 million distinct CDR3 sequences; around 40% of them were found once. The ten largest clones represent around 4% of the sample. What was sequenced was blood. The receptors stem from a woman younger than 35 in good health.

This clonotype was detected ten times or more. The gene calls are TRBV29-1 and TRBJ2-7; D may be TRBD2 (5 bases). Between the trimmed V and J ends, which lost 8 bases and 2 bases, there was a span of 13 bases. The CDR3 has 12 residues. Germline CDR1 reads SQVTM; CDR2 reads ANQGSEA. In DNA form, the CDR3 reads TGCAGCTTTTCCCGGGATCCCTACGAGCAGTACTTC. It encodes CSFSRDPYEQYF.

The CDR3 spells CASSVVAGSPLHF. For the CDR3, the DNA is TGTGCCAGCAGCGTGGTAGCGGGTTCACCCCTCCACTTT. The chain has TRBV11-2 and TRBJ1-6; D remains unclear. This CDR3 spans 13 amino acids. Germline V CDR1 and CDR2: SGHAT, FQNNGV. The germline V and J ends were trimmed by 5 bases and 9 bases, with 11 bases remaining between them.

J is TRBJ1-5 and V is TRBV12-3 or TRBV12-4; no reliable D call. Trimming cost V 6 bases and J 5 bases, with 11 bases left between them. CDR3 length: 13 amino acids. The DNA for the CDR3 is TGTGCCAGCAGCCACAGTGGGTATCAGCCCCAGCATTTT. Residues: CASSHSGYQPQHF.

Turning to this clonotype: This may be a read error: a much more frequent sequence differs by one nucleotide. This chain links TRBV11-2 with TRBJ2-7; D unclear. CDR1 and CDR2 (germline): SGHAT, FQNNGV. The V gene lost 4 bases and the J gene lost 3 bases, with 7 bases spanning the gap. The CDR3 totals 12 residues. The CDR3 region is CASSSDDYEQYF. The CDR3, as DNA: TGTGCCAGCAGCTCGGACGACTACGAGCAGTACTTC.

The J gene is TRBJ2-5, the V gene TRBV28; TRBD1 aligns across 9 bases. From germline, CDR1 is MDHEN and CDR2 SYDVKM. The CDR3 loop spans 15 amino acids. Trimming at V came to 3 bases and at J to 3 bases, leaving 5 bases not matched to a gene. Here the CDR3 reads CASSFSGTGKETQYF. DNA for the CDR3: TGTGCCAGCAGTTTCTCCGGGACAGGGAAAGAGACCCAGTACTTC.

This clonotype was detected a few times. The V and J genes are TRBV27 and TRBJ2-1, with 8 nucleotides matching TRBD2. V trimming: 5 bases; J trimming: 8 bases; junction bases outside the gene matches: 11. CDR1 is MNHEY, CDR2 SMNVEV, per germline (reference sequence). CDR3 size: 15 residues. The CDR3 loop reads CASSLYSSGGDEQFF. The CDR3 region has the DNA TGTGCCAGCAGTCTCTACAGCTCCGGGGGGGATGAGCAGTTCTTC.

J is TRBJ2-2 and V is TRBV29-1, with D maybe TRBD1 (6 bases). CDR1 is SQVTM, CDR2 ANQGSEA, per germline. V was pared by 1 base and J by 6 bases, with 21 bases between. The CDR3 runs 17 residues. The CDR3 nucleotides read TGCAGCGTTGAAGTCCCCACCCAAGGGACATTAGCCGGGGAGCTGTTTTTT. Protein sequence: CSVEVPTQGTLAGELFF.

The J gene is TRBJ2-1, the V gene TRBV14, with 12 nucleotides matching TRBD2. V lost 4 bases and J lost 0; bases outside the gene matches: 4. Germline lookup yields CDR1 SGHDN and CDR2 FVKESK. This CDR3 contains 17 residues. This CDR3 reads CASSRTSGTSSYNEQFF. For the CDR3, the DNA is TGTGCCAGCAGCCGGACTAGCGGGACAAGCTCCTACAATGAGCAGTTCTTC.

J is TRBJ2-3 and V is TRBV5-1; 9 bases agree with TRBD2. This CDR3 spans 19 amino acids. Per the germline V gene, CDR1 is SGHRS and CDR2 is YFSETQ. After removal of 5 bases from V and 2 bases from J, the junction contained 18 bases not matched to a gene. The chain's CDR3 is CASSPRNSGTSFNTDTQYF. DNA for the CDR3: TGCGCCAGCAGTCCTCGAAATTCCGGGACTAGCTTTAACACAGATACGCAGTATTTT.

The V and J genes are TRBV12-3 or TRBV12-4 and TRBJ1-2; 9 bases are a match to TRBD1. There are 14 residues in the CDR3. Trimming took 6 bases from V and 4 from J; bases not matched to a gene: 6. DNA of the CDR3: TGTGCCAGCAGCCGTACAGGGGGCCTCTATGGCTACACCTTC. Its translation: CASSRTGGLYGYTF.

The V and J genes are TRBV29-1 and TRBJ1-2, with TRBD1 identical over 7 bases. Germline CDR1 SQVTM, CDR2 ANQGSEA. The V segment lost 4 bases and the J segment 0 bases; nucleotides outside the gene matches: 5. The CDR3 length is 14 residues. This chain's CDR3 is CSVVTGRANYGYTF. CDR3 in DNA: TGCAGCGTTGTGACAGGGAGGGCTAACTATGGCTACACCTTC.

This rearrangement joins TRBV3-1 to TRBJ1-1, with a weak D call TRBD1 (6 bases). The CDR3 consists of 14 residues. V was pared by 5 bases and J by 1 base, with 11 bases between. Germline CDR1 LGHDT, CDR2 YNNKEL (reference sequence). The CDR3, as DNA: TGTGCCAGCAGCATCAGGGGAGGGAACACTGAAGCTTTCTTT. The encoded protein is CASSIRGGNTEAFF.

This chain joins TRBV20-1 and TRBJ1-4, with D possibly being TRBD1 (5 bases). The CDR3 is made up of 15 amino acids. Per the germline V gene, CDR1 is DFQATT and CDR2 is SNEGSKA (reference sequence). The ends were cut back, 7 bases at V and 8 bases at J, with 23 bases in the middle. As DNA, the CDR3 is TGCAGTGTTCCCCGACCCCGTGGGGCAGAAGAAAAACTGTTTTTT. Translating it yields CSVPRPRGAEEKLFF.

This clonotype was picked up many times. The chain carries TRBV20-1 and TRBJ2-1, with no clear D. The CDR3 is made up of 11 amino acids. Germline CDR1 DFQATT, CDR2 SNEGSKA (reference sequence). Trimming pared 8 bases from V and 0 bases from J, leaving 5 bases between. The CDR3 region has the DNA TGCAGTCTGGTCTCCTACAATGAGCAGTTCTTC. Protein sequence: CSLVSYNEQFF.

J is TRBJ2-1 and V is TRBV19; TRBD1 matches at 8 bases. CDR3 length: 15 residues. Germline trimming cut 5 bases from V and 7 bases from J; bases unmatched to any gene: 10. Germline V CDR1 and CDR2: LNHDA, SQIVND (reference sequence). The CDR3 here is CASSVPGQERNEQFF. CDR3 DNA sequence: TGTGCCAGTAGTGTCCCGGGACAGGAAAGGAATGAGCAGTTCTTC.

The V and J genes are TRBV7-2 and TRBJ1-2; D unresolved. V was cut by 2 bases and J by 4 bases, with 11 bases left in between. Per germline, CDR1 SGHTA and CDR2 FQGNSA. The CDR3 is 14 amino acids. CDR3 DNA: TGTGCCAGCAGCTTAAGAACAGACGGCTATGGCTACACCTTC. Translated: CASSLRTDGYGYTF. Using reference TRBV7-2 and TRBJ1-2 for the parts outside the CDR3, the full variable domain is GAGVSQSPSNKVTEKGKDVELRCDPISGHTALYWYRQSLGQGLEFLIYFQGNSAPDKSGLPSDRFSAERTGGSVSTLTIQRTQQEDSAVYLCASSLRTDGYGYTFGSGTRLTVV.

The table lists this clonotype with a few counts. V usage is TRBV5-1 and J usage is TRBJ2-3; the match to TRBD2 covers 11 bases. V dropped 4 bases and J dropped 4; count of bases not matched to a gene: 8. This CDR3 is built from 16 residues. The germline V gene encodes CDR1 SGHRS and CDR2 YFSETQ. The CDR3 DNA reads as TGCGCCAGCAGCATTAATAGCGGGGGGGCGGCAGATACGCAGTATTTT. The encoded protein is CASSINSGGAADTQYF.